This T cell receptor beta chain originates from a study of shared clonotypes between healthy human individuals (dated by TCRdb to the early 2020s). In the study overall: A couple of women and a few men aged 18 to 49 years were included in the cohort. The study deeply sequenced blood TCR repertoires of about 5 healthy adults to estimate repertoire size and the extent of clonotype sharing between individuals. Different laboratories and diverse techniques were used to prepare libraries and sequence TCR repertoires, to increase sequencing depth and limit assay-specific biases. For each donor, CD4 naive and CD4 memory were each given three plates, CD8 naive was given two plates, and CD8 memory was given one plate. Leukapheresis yielded between about 0.9 and 10 billion PBMCs per donor. Points the paper makes about the study in general: Clonotypes shared by all four sorted-subset donors showed higher generation probabilities than non-shared clonotypes. Pairwise subsampling indicated that sequencing depth was expected to affect the degree of clonotype sharing among donors. Rarefaction of sorted-subset datasets indicated incomplete sequencing despite the large sequencing depth. Sampling was restricted to blood, and TCR repertoires in tissues likely differ from the TCR repertoires found in blood. When several donors were compared, the shared fraction of clonotypes was about 5% for naive CD4, about 4% for naive CD8, 2% to 2.5% for memory CD4, and 0.3% to 0.5% for memory CD8. The small number of donors limited the genetic and exposure-history diversity represented. Naive subsets generally had larger estimated clonotype richness than memory subsets did.

CD8 naive samples were CD45RO-negative cells positively selected for CCR7, giving a CD45RA+CCR7+ population that excluded TemRA cells. The donors were healthy, HIV-negative adults with no recently reported acute infections or vaccinations. Every donor was a Caucasian adult residing in Nashville, Tennessee, USA. Blood was obtained by leukapheresis, after which PBMCs were separated by Ficoll-Histopaque density gradient centrifugation and cryopreserved in liquid nitrogen vapor phase. Analytical flow cytometry was used to check the purity and quantity of each magnetically sorted T cell population. Genomic DNA was isolated from each sorted fraction and quantified by UV absorbance on a Nanodrop 2000c. As to this clone: Its antigen remains undetermined. It has no much larger one-base neighbor in the sample; base qualities were not kept. The sample has other DNA sequences that encode this CDR3 too.

A distance of 10 bases separates the germline ends of V and J, which lose 5 bases and 3 bases respectively. CDR3 length: 13 amino acids, cysteine to phenylalanine. Left in the record is the CDR3 DNA by itself, 39 bases read in frame from the first base. CDR1 SGHAT and CDR2 FQDESV were looked up in the germline V gene (reference sequence). Using the deep immunoSEQ assay, TCR CDR3 regions were amplified from genomic DNA by multiplex PCR. Genomic DNA extracted from each cell subset was distributed evenly over all wells of several immunoSEQ 96-well plates, and each plate served as one replicate. For sorted subsets, roughly 200 ng genomic DNA, equal to about 30,000 T cell genomes, was loaded into each replicate PCR. Purified libraries were quantified with a Qubit 3.0 fluorometer, sized on a Bioanalyzer 2100, and re-quantified with the KAPA Library Quantification kit. Every immunoSEQ 96-well plate was sequenced on a dedicated single-read 150-cycle Illumina NextSeq 550 flow cell. The published analysis was carried out like this. Because only junctional sequences without quality scores were contained in the immunoSEQ output, filtering matching that applied to full-length reads could not be performed. To assign V/J genes and CDR3, sequences were annotated against IMGT germline references using PyIR, a Python wrapper for IgBLAST v1.9. Any read was removed if the V/J assignment was weak (E-value above 1e-6), the CDR3 was missing, or the read contained stop codons, out-of-frame junctions, or ambiguous translated residues. V3J clonotypes were defined by identical inferred V gene, J gene, and CDR3 amino acid sequence. To compute the percentage overlap between repertoires, the number of shared unique clonotypes was divided by the size of the smaller repertoire. Repertoire richness was assessed with RTK rarefaction, the Chao1 estimator, and Recon v2.1 estimates of unobserved clonotypes. Generation probabilities for all TCRbeta clonotypes obtained by the gDNA method from four donors were computed using OLGA. Imported from immuneACCESS, the table was reduced by TCRdb to in-frame sequences with V and J called. These copies leave out some clones; in studies compared against another copy, an unresolved V gene accounts for under half, and the cause of the remainder is not known. For V, J and clone size, that table is used; D and trimming come from the DNA. This sample comprises about 2 million clones, approximately 94% of them detected only once. 0.9% to 1.5% of the sample goes to the ten largest clones.

The rearranged segments are TRBV11-1 and TRBJ2-5; the D gene lacks a confident call. Sequenced: naive CD8+ T cells sorted from blood. Taken with the paper, the label for cell subset or site translates to: CD45RA+CCR7+. The TCR was taken from a man aged 18 to 29 in good health. The CDR3 region has the sequence CASSLDGEETQYF. The DNA sequence is given as TGTGCCAGCAGCCTGGACGGAGAAGAGACCCAGTACTTC.